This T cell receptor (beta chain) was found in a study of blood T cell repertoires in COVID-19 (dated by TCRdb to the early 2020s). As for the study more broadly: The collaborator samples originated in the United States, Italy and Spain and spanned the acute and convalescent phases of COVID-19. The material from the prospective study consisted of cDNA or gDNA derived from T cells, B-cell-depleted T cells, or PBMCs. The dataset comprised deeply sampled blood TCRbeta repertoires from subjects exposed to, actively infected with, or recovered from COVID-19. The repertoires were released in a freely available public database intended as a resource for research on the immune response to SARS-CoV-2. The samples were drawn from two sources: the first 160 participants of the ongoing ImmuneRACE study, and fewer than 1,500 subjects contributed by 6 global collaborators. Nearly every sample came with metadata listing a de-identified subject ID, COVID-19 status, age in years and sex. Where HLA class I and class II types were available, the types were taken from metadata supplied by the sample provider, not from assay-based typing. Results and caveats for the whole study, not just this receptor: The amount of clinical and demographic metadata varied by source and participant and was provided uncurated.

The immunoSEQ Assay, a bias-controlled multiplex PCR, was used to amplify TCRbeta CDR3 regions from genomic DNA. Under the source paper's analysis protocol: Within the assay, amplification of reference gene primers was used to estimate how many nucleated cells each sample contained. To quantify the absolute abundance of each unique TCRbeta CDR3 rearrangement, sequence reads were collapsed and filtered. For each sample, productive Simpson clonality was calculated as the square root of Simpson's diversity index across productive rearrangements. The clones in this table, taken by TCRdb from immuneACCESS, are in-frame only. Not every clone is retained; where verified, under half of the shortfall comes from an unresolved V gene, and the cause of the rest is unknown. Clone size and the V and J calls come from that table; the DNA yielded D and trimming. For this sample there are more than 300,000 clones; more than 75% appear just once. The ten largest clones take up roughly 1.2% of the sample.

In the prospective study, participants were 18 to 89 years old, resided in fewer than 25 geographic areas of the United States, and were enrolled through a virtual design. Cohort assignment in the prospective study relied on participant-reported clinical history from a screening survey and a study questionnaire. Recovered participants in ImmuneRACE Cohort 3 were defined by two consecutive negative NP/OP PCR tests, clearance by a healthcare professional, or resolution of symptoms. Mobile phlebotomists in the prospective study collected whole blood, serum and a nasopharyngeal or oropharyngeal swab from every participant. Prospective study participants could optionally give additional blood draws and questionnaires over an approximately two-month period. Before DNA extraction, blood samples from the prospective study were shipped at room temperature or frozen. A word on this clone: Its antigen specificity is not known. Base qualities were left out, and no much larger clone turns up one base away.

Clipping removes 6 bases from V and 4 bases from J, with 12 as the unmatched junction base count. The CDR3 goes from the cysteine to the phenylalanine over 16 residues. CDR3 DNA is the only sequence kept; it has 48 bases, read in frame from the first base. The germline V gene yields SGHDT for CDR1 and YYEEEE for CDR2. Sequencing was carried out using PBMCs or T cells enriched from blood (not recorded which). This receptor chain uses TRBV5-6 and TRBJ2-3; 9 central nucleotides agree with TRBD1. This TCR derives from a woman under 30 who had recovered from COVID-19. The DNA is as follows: TGTGCCAGCAACCTCCATACAGGGGGCTCAGCAGATACGCAGTATTTT. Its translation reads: CASNLHTGGSADTQYF.